This T cell receptor beta chain was identified in a study of shared clonotypes between healthy human individuals. Study background: The study drew on a couple of women and a few men aged 18 to 49 as donors. Three plates were used per donor for CD4 naive, three for CD4 memory, two for CD8 naive and one for CD8 memory.

Original handling: ImmunoSEQ only sent back junction sequences with no quality scores, so filtering was done differently. TCRdb's table, derived via immunoSEQ multiplex PCR, lists solely in-frame clones and lacks some. V and J calls and clone size follow that table, whereas D and trimming were derived from the DNA. The top ten hold roughly 0.35% of the sample, which has roughly 1.4 million clones, around 98.5% seen once. Study conclusions and caveats: Sampling involved blood alone; tissue repertoires likely differ.

J lost 8 bases, V lost 3 bases, and 11 bases had no gene match. The germline V gene has CDR1 SGHTA and CDR2 FQGTGA. This CDR3 region has 16 residues. This clone was recorded only once. Its specificity is not known. V and J are TRBV7-3 and TRBJ2-1; 9 positions agree with TRBD2. The sample taken for sequencing was naive CD4+ T cells sorted from blood. Described subset: CD45RA+ positively selected. This sequence was found in a man younger than 40 in good health. The DNA of the CDR3 is TGTGCCAGCAGCTTTGAAGGGGCTAGCGGGACCTATGAGCAGTTCTTC. It codes for CASSFEGASGTYEQFF.